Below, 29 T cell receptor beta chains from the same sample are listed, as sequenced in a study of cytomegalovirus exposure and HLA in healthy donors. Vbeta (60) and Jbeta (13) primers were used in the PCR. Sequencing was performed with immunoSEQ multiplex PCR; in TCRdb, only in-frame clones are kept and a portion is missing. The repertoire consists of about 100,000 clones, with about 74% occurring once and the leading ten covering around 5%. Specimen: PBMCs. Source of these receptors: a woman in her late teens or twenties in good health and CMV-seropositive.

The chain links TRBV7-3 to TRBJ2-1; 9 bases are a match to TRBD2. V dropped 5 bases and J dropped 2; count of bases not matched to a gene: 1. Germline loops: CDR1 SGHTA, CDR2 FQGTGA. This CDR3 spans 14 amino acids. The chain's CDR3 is CASSPSGTYNEQFF. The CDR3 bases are TGTGCCAGCAGCCCTAGCGGGACCTACAATGAGCAGTTCTTC.

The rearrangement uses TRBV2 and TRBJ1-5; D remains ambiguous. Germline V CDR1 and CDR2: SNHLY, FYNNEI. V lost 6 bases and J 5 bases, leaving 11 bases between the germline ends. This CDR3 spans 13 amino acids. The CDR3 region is CASRNSNDQPQHF. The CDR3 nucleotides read TGTGCCAGCAGGAACAGCAACGATCAGCCCCAGCATTTT.

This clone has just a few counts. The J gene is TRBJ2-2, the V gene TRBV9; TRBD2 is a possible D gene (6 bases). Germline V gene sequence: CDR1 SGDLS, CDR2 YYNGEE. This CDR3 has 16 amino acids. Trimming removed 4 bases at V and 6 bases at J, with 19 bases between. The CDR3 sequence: CASSSRGLLLAGELFF. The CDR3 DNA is TGTGCCAGCAGCTCCCGGGGACTCCTATTGGCCGGGGAGCTGTTTTTT.

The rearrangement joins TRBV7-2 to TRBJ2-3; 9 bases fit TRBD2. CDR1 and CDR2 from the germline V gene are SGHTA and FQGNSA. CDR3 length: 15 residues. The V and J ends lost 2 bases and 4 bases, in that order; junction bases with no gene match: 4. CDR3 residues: CASSLKAGGSDTQYF. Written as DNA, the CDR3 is TGTGCCAGCAGCTTAAAGGCGGGAGGGTCAGATACGCAGTATTTT. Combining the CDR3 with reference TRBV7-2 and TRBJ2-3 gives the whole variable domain GAGVSQSPSNKVTEKGKDVELRCDPISGHTALYWYRQSLGQGLEFLIYFQGNSAPDKSGLPSDRFSAERTGGSVSTLTIQRTQQEDSAVYLCASSLKAGGSDTQYFGPGTRLTVL.

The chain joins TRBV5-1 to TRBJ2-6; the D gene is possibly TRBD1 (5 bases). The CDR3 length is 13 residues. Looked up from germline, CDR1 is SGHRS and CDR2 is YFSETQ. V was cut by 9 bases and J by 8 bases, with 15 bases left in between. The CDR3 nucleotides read TGCGCCACCACCAGGGTGGGGTCCAACGTCCTGACTTTC. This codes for CATTRVGSNVLTF.

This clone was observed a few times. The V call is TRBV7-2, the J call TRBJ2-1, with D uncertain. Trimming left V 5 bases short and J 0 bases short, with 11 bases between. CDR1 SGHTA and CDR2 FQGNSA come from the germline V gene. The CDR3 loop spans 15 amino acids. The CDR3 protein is CASSLKTGSYNEQFF. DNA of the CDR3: TGTGCCAGCAGCCTTAAGACTGGCTCCTACAATGAGCAGTTCTTC.

The DNA of the CDR3 is TGTGCCAGTAGGGCCGGGACCCGGGGGAGTCAGCCCCAGCATTTT. Translation gives CASRAGTRGSQPQHF. V is TRBV19 and J is TRBJ1-5; possibly TRBD1 for D (5 bases). The germline V gene has CDR1 LNHDA and CDR2 SQIVND (reference sequence). The CDR3 length is 15 residues. The V end was cut by 6 bases, the J end by 6 bases, with 18 bases between.

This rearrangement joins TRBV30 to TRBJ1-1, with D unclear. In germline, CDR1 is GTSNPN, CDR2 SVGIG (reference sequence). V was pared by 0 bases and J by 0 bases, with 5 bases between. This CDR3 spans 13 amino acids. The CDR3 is CAWSVSVNTEAFF. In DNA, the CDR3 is TGTGCCTGGAGTGTGTCGGTGAACACTGAAGCTTTCTTT.

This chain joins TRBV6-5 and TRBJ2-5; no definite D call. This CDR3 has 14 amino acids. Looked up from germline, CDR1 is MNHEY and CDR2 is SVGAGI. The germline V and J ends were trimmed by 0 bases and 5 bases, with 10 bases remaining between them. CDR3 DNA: TGTGCCAGCAGTTACTCGGGCCTCTGGGAGACCCAGTACTTC. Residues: CASSYSGLWETQYF.

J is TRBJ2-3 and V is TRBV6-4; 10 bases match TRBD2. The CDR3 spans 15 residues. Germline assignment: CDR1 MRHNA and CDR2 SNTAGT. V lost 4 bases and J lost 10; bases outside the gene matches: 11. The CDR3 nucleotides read TGTGCCAGCAGTGCCCTAGCGGGAGACCACCTGGCGCAGTATTTT. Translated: CASSALAGDHLAQYF.

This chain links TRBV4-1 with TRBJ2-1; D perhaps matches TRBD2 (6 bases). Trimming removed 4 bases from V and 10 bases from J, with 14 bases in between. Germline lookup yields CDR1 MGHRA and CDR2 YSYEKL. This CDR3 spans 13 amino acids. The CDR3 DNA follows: TGCGCCAGCAGCCTACCGACTAGTAGGGAGCAGTTCTTC. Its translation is CASSLPTSREQFF.

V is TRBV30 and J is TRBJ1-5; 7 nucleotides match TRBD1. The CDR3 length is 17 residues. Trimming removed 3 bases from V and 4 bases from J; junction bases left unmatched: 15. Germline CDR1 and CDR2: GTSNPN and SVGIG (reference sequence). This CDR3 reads CAWSGDREILGNQPQHF. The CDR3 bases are TGTGCCTGGAGCGGAGACAGGGAGATATTGGGAAATCAGCCCCAGCATTTT.

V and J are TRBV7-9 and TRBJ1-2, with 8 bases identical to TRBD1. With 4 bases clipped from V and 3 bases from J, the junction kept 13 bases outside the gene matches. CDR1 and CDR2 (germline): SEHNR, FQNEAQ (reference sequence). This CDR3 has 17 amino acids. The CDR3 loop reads CASSSGQGTVKDYGYTF. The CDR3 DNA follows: TGTGCCAGCAGCTCAGGACAGGGAACGGTCAAGGACTATGGCTACACCTTC.

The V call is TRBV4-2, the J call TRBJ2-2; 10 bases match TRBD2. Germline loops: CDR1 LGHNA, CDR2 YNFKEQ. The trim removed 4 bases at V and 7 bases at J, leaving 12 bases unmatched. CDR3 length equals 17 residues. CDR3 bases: TGTGCCAGCAGCCCACACTCTAGCGGGAGTGCGGACGGGGAGCTGTTTTTT. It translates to CASSPHSSGSADGELFF.

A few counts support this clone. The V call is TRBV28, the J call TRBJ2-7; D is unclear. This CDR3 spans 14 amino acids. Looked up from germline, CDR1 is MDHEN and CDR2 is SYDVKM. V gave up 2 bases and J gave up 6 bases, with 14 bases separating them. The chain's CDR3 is CASSLRRSGGEQYF. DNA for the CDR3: TGTGCCAGCAGTTTACGAAGGTCCGGCGGCGAGCAGTACTTC.

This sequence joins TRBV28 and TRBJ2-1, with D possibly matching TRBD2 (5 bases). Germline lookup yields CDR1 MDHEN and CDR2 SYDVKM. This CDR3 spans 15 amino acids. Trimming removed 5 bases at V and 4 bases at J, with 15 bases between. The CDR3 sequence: CASSEKRLLYNEQFF. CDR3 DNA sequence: TGTGCCAGCAGTGAGAAGCGGCTGTTATACAATGAGCAGTTCTTC.

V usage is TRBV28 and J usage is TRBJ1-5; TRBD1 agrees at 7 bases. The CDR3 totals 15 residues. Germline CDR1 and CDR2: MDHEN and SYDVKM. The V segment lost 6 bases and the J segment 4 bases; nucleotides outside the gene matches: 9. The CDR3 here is CASRNAGTENQPQHF. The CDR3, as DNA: TGTGCCAGCAGGAACGCTGGGACAGAGAATCAGCCCCAGCATTTT.

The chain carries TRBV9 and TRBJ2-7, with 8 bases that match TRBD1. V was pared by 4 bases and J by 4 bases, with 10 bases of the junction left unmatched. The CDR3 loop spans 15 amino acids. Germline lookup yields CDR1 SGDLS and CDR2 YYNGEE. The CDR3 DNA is TGTGCCAGCAGCCCTACCTGGACAGGGAATTACGAGCAGTACTTC. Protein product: CASSPTWTGNYEQYF.

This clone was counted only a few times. CDR3 residues: CATSRDAYSETQYF. The CDR3 DNA sequence: TGTGCCACCAGCAGAGATGCGTACAGTGAGACCCAGTACTTC. V gene TRBV15 combines with J gene TRBJ2-5; D gene uncertain. With 0 bases removed from V and 5 bases from J, the gap between germline ends came to 10 bases. The germline V gene encodes CDR1 LNHNV and CDR2 YYDKDF (reference sequence). The CDR3 contains 14 residues.

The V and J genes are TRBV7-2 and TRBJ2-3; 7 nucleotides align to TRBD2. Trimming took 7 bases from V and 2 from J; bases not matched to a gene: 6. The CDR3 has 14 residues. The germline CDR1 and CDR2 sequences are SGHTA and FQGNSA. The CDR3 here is CASNRLANTDTQYF. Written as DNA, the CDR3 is TGTGCCAGCAACCGACTAGCTAACACAGATACGCAGTATTTT.

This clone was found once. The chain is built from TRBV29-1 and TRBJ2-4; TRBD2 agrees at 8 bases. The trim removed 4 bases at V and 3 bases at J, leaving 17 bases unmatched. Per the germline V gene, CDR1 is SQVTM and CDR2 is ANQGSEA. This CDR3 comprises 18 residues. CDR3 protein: CSVAQPAGAAFGKNIQYF. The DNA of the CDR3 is TGCAGCGTTGCACAGCCAGCGGGAGCGGCTTTTGGCAAAAACATTCAGTACTTC.

In nucleotides, the CDR3 is TGTGCCAGCACCGGCACGGCTAGCGGGAGGATGTACAATGAGCAGTTCTTC. Translation: CASTGTASGRMYNEQFF. The rearrangement joins TRBV27 to TRBJ2-1, with 11 bases fitting TRBD2. The CDR3 extends over 17 amino acids. With 7 bases clipped from V and 4 bases from J, the junction kept 12 bases outside the gene matches. CDR1 is MNHEY and CDR2 is SMNVEV in the germline V gene (reference sequence).

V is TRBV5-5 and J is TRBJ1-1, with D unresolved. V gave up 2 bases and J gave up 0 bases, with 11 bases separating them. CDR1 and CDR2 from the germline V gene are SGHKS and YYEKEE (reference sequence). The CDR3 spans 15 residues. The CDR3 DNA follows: TGTGCCAGCAGCTTTTGGGCCAGCTTGAACACTGAAGCTTTCTTT. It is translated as CASSFWASLNTEAFF.

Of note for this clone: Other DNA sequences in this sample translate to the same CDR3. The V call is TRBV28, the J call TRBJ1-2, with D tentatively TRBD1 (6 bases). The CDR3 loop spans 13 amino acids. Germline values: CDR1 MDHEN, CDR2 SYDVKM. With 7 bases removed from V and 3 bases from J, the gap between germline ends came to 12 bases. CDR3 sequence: CASTLGGYYGYTF. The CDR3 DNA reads TGTGCCAGCACACTAGGGGGTTACTATGGCTACACCTTC.

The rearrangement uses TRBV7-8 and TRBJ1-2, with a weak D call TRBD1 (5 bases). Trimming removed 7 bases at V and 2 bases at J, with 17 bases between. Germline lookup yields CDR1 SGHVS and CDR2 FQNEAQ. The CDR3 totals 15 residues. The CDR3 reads CASTSRGAWNYGYTF. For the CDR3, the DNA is TGTGCCAGCACCTCTCGCGGGGCTTGGAACTATGGCTACACCTTC. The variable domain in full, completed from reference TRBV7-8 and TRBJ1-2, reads GAGVSQSPRYKVAKRGQDVALRCDPISGHVSLFWYQQALGQGPEFLTYFQNEAQLDKSGLPSDRFFAERPEGSVSTLKIQRTQQEDSAVYLCASTSRGAWNYGYTFGSGTRLTVV.

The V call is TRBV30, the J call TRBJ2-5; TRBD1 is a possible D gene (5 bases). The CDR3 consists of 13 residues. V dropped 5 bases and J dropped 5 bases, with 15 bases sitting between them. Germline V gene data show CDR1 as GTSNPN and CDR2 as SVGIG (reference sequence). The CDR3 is CAWDDREGETQYF. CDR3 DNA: TGTGCCTGGGACGACAGAGAAGGGGAGACCCAGTACTTC.

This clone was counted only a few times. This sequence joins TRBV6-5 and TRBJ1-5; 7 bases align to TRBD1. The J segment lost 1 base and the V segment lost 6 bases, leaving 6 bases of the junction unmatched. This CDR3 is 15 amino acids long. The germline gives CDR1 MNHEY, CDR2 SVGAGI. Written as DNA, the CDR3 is TGTGCCAGCAGAACTACAGGGGCCAGCAATCAGCCCCAGCATTTT. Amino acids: CASRTTGASNQPQHF.

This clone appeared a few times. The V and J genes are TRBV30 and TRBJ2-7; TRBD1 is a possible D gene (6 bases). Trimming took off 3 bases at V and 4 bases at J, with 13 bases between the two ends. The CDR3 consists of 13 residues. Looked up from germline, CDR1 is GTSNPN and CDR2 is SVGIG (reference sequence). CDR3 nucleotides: TGTGCCTGGAGCGCGGCCAGGGGATACGAGCAGTACTTC. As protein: CAWSAARGYEQYF.

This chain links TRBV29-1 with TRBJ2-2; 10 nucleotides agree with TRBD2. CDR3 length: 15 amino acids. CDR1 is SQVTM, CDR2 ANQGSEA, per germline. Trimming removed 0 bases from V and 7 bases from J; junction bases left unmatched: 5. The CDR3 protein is CSVEDRAGGVGELFF. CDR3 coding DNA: TGCAGCGTTGAAGATCGAGCGGGAGGGGTCGGGGAGCTGTTTTTT.